A selection of T cell receptor beta chains follows, all from one sample in a study of blood T cell repertoires in COVID-19. Libraries were prepared by immunoSEQ multiplex PCR; TCRdb keeps only in-frame clonotypes and omits some of them. The table has 100,000 or so clones, roughly 90% seen once. The sequenced sample was peripheral blood. Receptors originate from a man aged 55 to 70 with acute or convalescent COVID-19. Both conserved end residues are part of each CDR3. Fields, in order: V gene, D gene, clone size, J gene, CDR3 DNA, CDR3 protein. D genes are given only for firm matches. A row's size may be missing; if present it is once, few, many or a size class.

>TRBV9|TRBD1|few|TRBJ1-2
TGTGCCAGCAGCGTTGACAGGGGATGGAATGGCTACACCTTC
CASSVDRGWNGYTF
>TRBV5-1|TRBD2|NA|TRBJ2-7
TGCGCCAGCAGCTTGGATCTAGCGGGCGCTGGGGAGCAGTACTTC
CASSLDLAGAGEQYF
>TRBV18|NA|NA|TRBJ1-1
TGTGCCAGCTCACCCATCTCCCTAGAGAACACTGAAGCTTTCTTT
CASSPISLENTEAFF
>TRBV5-5|NA|NA|TRBJ1-6
TGTGCCAGCAGCTTGGTACCACAGGGAAACTCACCCCTCCACTTT
CASSLVPQGNSPLHF
>TRBV7-9|TRBD1|NA|TRBJ1-2
TGTGCCAGCAGCTCGCTGACAGGGAACTATGGCTACACCTTC
CASSSLTGNYGYTF
>TRBV5-1|NA|NA|TRBJ1-6
TGCGCCAGCAGCTTGGGGCAGGTAAATTCACCCCTCCACTTT
CASSLGQVNSPLHF
>TRBV27|TRBD1|NA|TRBJ1-1
TGTGCCAGCAGTTTATGGGCAGGGGGCTCTAGGGGCACTGAAGCTTTCTTT
CASSLWAGGSRGTEAFF
>TRBV9|NA|NA|TRBJ2-2
TGTGCCAGCAGCGGCGGGCAAACCGCGAACACCGGGGAGCTGTTTTTT
CASSGGQTANTGELFF
>TRBV19|NA|NA|TRBJ1-1
TGTGCCAGCAAAGGGGCGGGGGGCACTGAAGCTTTCTTT
CASKGAGGTEAFF
>TRBV6-5|NA|NA|TRBJ1-2
TGTGCCAGCACCCGACAGTCTAACTATGGCTACACCTTC
CASTRQSNYGYTF
>TRBV11-2|TRBD2|NA|TRBJ2-3
TGTGCCAGCAGCTTAAGACTACTAGCGGGGACTAGCACAGATACGCAGTATTTT
CASSLRLLAGTSTDTQYF
>TRBV7-9|NA|NA|TRBJ2-5
TGTGCCAGCAGCTTAGGAAGCGGAGGCGGGGAGACCCAGTACTTC
CASSLGSGGGETQYF
>TRBV11-2|NA|NA|TRBJ1-6
TGTGCCAGCAGCTCCCAATCAGGGTATTCACCCCTCCACTTT
CASSSQSGYSPLHF
>TRBV24-1|NA|NA|TRBJ2-1
TGTGCCACCAGTGACCGACAGGCTACGAACTATGAGCAGTTCTTC
CATSDRQATNYEQFF
>TRBV6-5|NA|NA|TRBJ2-7
TGTGCCAGCAGTTACTCGAGTGAGGTCTACGAGCAGTACTTC
CASSYSSEVYEQYF
>TRBV19|TRBD1|NA|TRBJ1-6
TGTGCCAGTAGTGCAGGGGACAGGGCTATTACGGCACCCCTCCACTTT
CASSAGDRAITAPLHF
>TRBV2|NA|NA|TRBJ1-5
TGTGCCAGCAGACTGGGACTGACTGGGACTCAGCCCCAGCATTTT
CASRLGLTGTQPQHF
>TRBV7-6|TRBD2|NA|TRBJ2-5
TGTGCCAGCAGCTTAGCGCAGGCGGGGGGACAAGAGACCCAGTACTTC
CASSLAQAGGQETQYF
>TRBV12-3/TRBV12-4|NA|NA|TRBJ1-1
TGTGCCAGCAGTTTAGGGGCAGGGGCTGAAGCTTTCTTT
CASSLGAGAEAFF
>TRBV7-2|NA|NA|TRBJ1-1
TGTGCCAGCAGCCTCGGGTTTCTCGGCACTGAAGCTTTCTTT
CASSLGFLGTEAFF
>TRBV27|TRBD1|NA|TRBJ1-5
TGTGCCAGCAGTTGGCACGACAGGGTGGATAGCAATCAGCCCCAGCATTTT
CASSWHDRVDSNQPQHF
>TRBV3-1/TRBV3-2|TRBD2|NA|TRBJ2-7
TGTGCCAGCAGCCAAGAGCTAGCGGGGCTTTCGGACGAGCAGTACTTC
CASSQELAGLSDEQYF
>TRBV30|TRBD1|NA|TRBJ1-1
TGTGCCTACGACAGGGGAAGGGCTTTCTTT
CAYDRGRAFF
>TRBV12-3/TRBV12-4|NA|NA|TRBJ2-7
TGTGCCAGCAGCCTCGGGAGTTCCGACGAGCAGTACTTC
CASSLGSSDEQYF
>TRBV9|TRBD2|NA|TRBJ2-3
TGTGCCAGCAGTCGCAGCGGGGCCGGCACAGATACGCAGTATTTT
CASSRSGAGTDTQYF
>TRBV5-1|NA|once|TRBJ2-3
TGCGCCAGCAGGGGAGAAAACAGGGGCACAGATACGCAGTATTTT
CASRGENRGTDTQYF
>TRBV11-3|TRBD2|NA|TRBJ2-3
TGTGCCAGCAGCCCCGGACTAGCGGGTCGGGCAGATACGCAGTATTTT
CASSPGLAGRADTQYF
>TRBV27|NA|NA|TRBJ1-5
TGTGCCAGCAGTTTTAGGGGGATCAATCAGCCCCAGCATTTT
CASSFRGINQPQHF
>TRBV11-2|NA|NA|TRBJ1-5
TGTGCCAGCAGCTTGGATAACCGGGGGAATCAGCCCCAGCATTTT
CASSLDNRGNQPQHF
>TRBV3-1/TRBV3-2|NA|NA|TRBJ2-2
TGTGCCAGCAGCCAAAAACTATCCGGGGAGCTGTTTTTT
CASSQKLSGELFF
>TRBV19|NA|once|TRBJ1-2
TGTGCCAGTACCCCAACGGGGACTAACTATGGCTACACCTTC
CASTPTGTNYGYTF
>TRBV19|TRBD1|NA|TRBJ1-3
TGTGCCAGTAGTCCTACCGGGACAGGGACAAACACCATATATTTT
CASSPTGTGTNTIYF
>TRBV30|NA|NA|TRBJ1-6
TGTGCCTGGAGTGTACGAGGTGCCGACTCACCCCTCCACTTT
CAWSVRGADSPLHF
>TRBV15|NA|once|TRBJ1-1
TGTGCCACCAGCAGAGATCCCACAGGGAAAGCTTTCTTT
CATSRDPTGKAFF
>TRBV5-8|TRBD1|NA|TRBJ1-4
TGTGCCAGCAGCTTGGATTGGGGACAGGGAAATGAAAAACTGTTTTTT
CASSLDWGQGNEKLFF
>TRBV7-9|TRBD1|NA|TRBJ1-2
TGTGCCAGCAGCCTAGGACAGGCGTCGTACTATGGCTACACCTTC
CASSLGQASYYGYTF
>TRBV11-2|NA|NA|TRBJ2-3
TGTGCCAGCAGCCCCCCGCCCGGGACTCGTACAGATACGCAGTATTTT
CASSPPPGTRTDTQYF
>TRBV30|TRBD1|NA|TRBJ1-6
TGTGCCTGGAATCCGGGACAGGCGTTACCCCTCCACTTT
CAWNPGQALPLHF
>TRBV9|NA|NA|TRBJ1-2
TGTGCCAGCAGCGTAGACAGGAATGGCTACACCTTC
CASSVDRNGYTF
>TRBV6-2/TRBV6-3|TRBD1|NA|TRBJ1-5
TGTGCCAGCAGCCTCGGACAGGGACCTCAGCCCCAGCATTTT
CASSLGQGPQPQHF
>TRBV21-1|NA|large|TRBJ2-1
TGTGCTACCGGGGTCCTTGGAGGTTGTAAAGGGGGTGAGCAGTTCTTC
CATGVLGGCKGGEQFF
>TRBV29-1|NA|NA|TRBJ1-4
TGCAGCGTTGTTGTCGAGGCCGGAAAACTGTTTTTT
CSVVVEAGKLFF
>TRBV4-2|TRBD2|NA|TRBJ2-5
TGTGCCAGCAGCCAAGAACTAGCGGGAGTAGTTGGAGAGACCCAGTACTTC
CASSQELAGVVGETQYF
>TRBV19|TRBD2|NA|TRBJ2-7
TGTGCCAGTAGTCCCGGGGGGGCGTGGGAGCAGTACTTC
CASSPGGAWEQYF
>TRBV7-2|NA|NA|TRBJ2-7
TGTGCCAGCAGCCGTGAGGTGGGGGCCCCGTGGGAGCAGTACTTC
CASSREVGAPWEQYF